Following are 10 T cell receptor beta chains from one sample sequenced in a study of T cells after yellow fever vaccination. TCRdb passed the 5' RACE reads through MiXCR, listing each CDR3 protein once. The table records about 320,000 distinct CDR3 sequences, approximately 4.5% of them present only once. Source: PBMCs, taken 15 days after the yellow fever booster vaccination. These receptors all stem from a man younger than 35 who received the YFV17D yellow fever vaccine.

This clonotype was counted many times. The genes are TRBV6-5 and TRBJ2-5; 9 bases map to TRBD2. Germline V gene lookup returns CDR1 MNHEY and CDR2 SVGAGI. CDR3 length: 16 residues. V dropped 2 bases and J dropped 1; count of bases not matched to a gene: 5. The CDR3 region has the DNA TGTGCCAGCAGTTACGCTAGCGGGGCTTCCCAAGAGACCCAGTACTTC. It specifies CASSYASGASQETQYF.

V is TRBV7-9 and J is TRBJ2-5; D unclear. CDR3 size: 13 residues. Looked up from germline, CDR1 is SEHNR and CDR2 is FQNEAQ (reference sequence). V gave up 5 bases and J gave up 1 base, with 8 bases separating them. The CDR3 region has the DNA TGTGCCAGCAGCCTTATGCTCCAAGAGACCCAGTACTTC. Protein product: CASSLMLQETQYF.

The CDR3, as DNA: TGTGCCAGCAGCTACGTAGGGGGCACTGAAGCTTTCTTT. This codes for CASSYVGGTEAFF. The V gene is TRBV7-2, the J gene TRBJ1-1; maybe TRBD1 (6 bases). V lost 4 bases, J lost 4 bases, and 10 bases lay in between. The CDR3 has 13 residues. CDR1 and CDR2 (germline): SGHTA, FQGNSA.

This clonotype was seen ten or more times. V gene TRBV4-1 combines with J gene TRBJ2-5; 7 positions match TRBD1. The CDR3 runs to 15 residues. J gave up 2 bases and V 1 base, and 4 bases lay outside the gene matches. Germline V gene data show CDR1 as MGHRA and CDR2 as YSYEKL. In DNA, the CDR3 is TGCGCCAGCAGCCAAGTGGCCAGGGGGCAAGAGACCCAGTACTTC. Protein sequence: CASSQVARGQETQYF.

CDR3: CASSYTQGGTEAFF. In nucleotides, the CDR3 is TGCGCCAGCAGCTACACACAGGGAGGCACTGAAGCTTTCTTT. The gene calls are TRBV5-1 and TRBJ1-1; the D gene is possibly TRBD1 (6 bases). There are 14 residues in the CDR3. CDR1 SGHRS and CDR2 YFSETQ come from the germline V gene. V dropped 3 bases and J dropped 4 bases, with 13 bases sitting between them.

There are many counts of this clonotype. This chain connects TRBV24-1 to TRBJ2-3, with D possibly matching TRBD1 (6 bases). CDR3 size: 15 residues. Germline-derived CDR1 and CDR2 are KGHDR and SFDVKD. V was shortened by 2 bases and J by 2 bases, with 10 bases between the two germline ends. This CDR3 reads CATSDYRETTDTQYF. The CDR3 DNA reads TGTGCCACCAGTGATTACAGGGAGACCACAGATACGCAGTATTTT.

This clonotype appeared a few times. This sequence joins TRBV4-2 and TRBJ2-7; D is unresolved. Trimming removed 0 bases from V and 4 bases from J, with 7 bases in between. The CDR3 consists of 13 residues. CDR1 and CDR2 from the germline V gene are LGHNA and YNFKEQ. CDR3 region: CASSQDFTYEQYV. CDR3 in DNA: TGTGCCAGCAGCCAAGATTTTACATACGAGCAGTACGTC.

This clonotype was counted many times. This sequence joins TRBV9 and TRBJ1-5; no reliable D call. Per germline, CDR1 SGDLS and CDR2 YYNGEE. The CDR3 has 15 residues. V was shortened by 4 bases and J by 7 bases, with 18 bases between the two germline ends. CDR3 nucleotide sequence: TGTGCCAGCAGCCGTAGCGTTGGGTTAGGCCAGCCCCAGCATTTT. Translation gives CASSRSVGLGQPQHF. Together with reference TRBV9 and TRBJ1-5, the CDR3 gives the full variable domain: DSGVTQTPKHLITATGQRVTLRCSPRSGDLSVYWYQQSLDQGLQFLIQYYNGEERAKGNILERFSAQQFPDLHSELNLSSLELGDSALYFCASSRSVGLGQPQHFGDGTRLSIL.

The table lists this clonotype with many counts. Here the CDR3 reads CASNPFPAGDTQYF. In DNA form, the CDR3 reads TGTGCCAGCAACCCCTTTCCAGCGGGAGATACGCAGTATTTT. This rearrangement joins TRBV2 to TRBJ2-3; weak D call: TRBD2 (6 bases). The V gene's germline CDR1 is SNHLY and CDR2 FYNNEI. The ends were cut back, 7 bases at V and 5 bases at J, with 16 bases in the middle. This CDR3 comprises 14 residues.

This clonotype occurred many times. The rearrangement links TRBV7-2 to TRBJ2-3; 9 positions agree with TRBD2. Germline V gives CDR1 SGHTA, CDR2 FQGNSA. CDR3 length equals 15 residues. The V segment lost 2 bases and the J segment 6 bases; nucleotides outside the gene matches: 6. In DNA form, the CDR3 reads TGTGCCAGCAGCTTATCCGCGGGGGGGCGGGATACGCAGTATTTT. Translation gives CASSLSAGGRDTQYF.